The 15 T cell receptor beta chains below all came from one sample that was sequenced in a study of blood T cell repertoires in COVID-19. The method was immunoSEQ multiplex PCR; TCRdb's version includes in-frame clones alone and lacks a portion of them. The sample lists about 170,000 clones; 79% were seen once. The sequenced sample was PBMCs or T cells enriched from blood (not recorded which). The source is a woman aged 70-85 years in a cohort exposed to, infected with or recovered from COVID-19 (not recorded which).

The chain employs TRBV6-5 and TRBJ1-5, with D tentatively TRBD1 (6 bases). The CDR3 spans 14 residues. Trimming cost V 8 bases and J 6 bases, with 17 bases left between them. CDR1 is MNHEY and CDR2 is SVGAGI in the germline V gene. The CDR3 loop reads CASRRSGQVQPQHF. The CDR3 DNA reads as TGTGCCAGCCGACGATCGGGACAAGTTCAGCCCCAGCATTTT.

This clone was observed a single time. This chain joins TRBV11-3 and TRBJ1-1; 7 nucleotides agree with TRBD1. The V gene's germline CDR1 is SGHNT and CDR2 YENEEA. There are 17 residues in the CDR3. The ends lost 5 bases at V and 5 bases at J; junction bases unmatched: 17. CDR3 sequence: CASSPVRFGGRGTEAFF. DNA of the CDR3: TGTGCCAGCAGCCCCGTTAGGTTCGGGGGCAGGGGGACTGAAGCTTTCTTT.

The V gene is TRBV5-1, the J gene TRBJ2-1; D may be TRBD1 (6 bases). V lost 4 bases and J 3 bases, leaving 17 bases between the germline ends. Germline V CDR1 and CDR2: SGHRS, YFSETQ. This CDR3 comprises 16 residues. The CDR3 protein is CASSAVRDTVYNEQFF. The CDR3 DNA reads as TGCGCCAGCAGCGCCGTCCGGGACACAGTCTACAATGAGCAGTTCTTC.

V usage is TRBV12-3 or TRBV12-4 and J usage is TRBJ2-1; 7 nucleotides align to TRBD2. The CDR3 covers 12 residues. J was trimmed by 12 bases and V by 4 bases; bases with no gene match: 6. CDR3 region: CASSSSGTTQFF. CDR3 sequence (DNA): TGTGCCAGCAGTTCCTCCGGGACTACGCAGTTCTTC.

CDR3 protein: CASSRGTENTEAFF. The CDR3 nucleotides are TGTGCCAGCTCACGAGGGACAGAGAACACTGAAGCTTTCTTT. This chain uses TRBV18 with TRBJ1-1; 7 bases map to TRBD1. The CDR3 consists of 14 residues. CDR1 is KGHSH and CDR2 is LQKENI in the germline V gene. V gave up 4 bases and J gave up 1 base; unmatched junction bases: 3.

CDR3 loop: CASSQGRGQGQPQHF. The CDR3 DNA sequence: TGTGCCAGCAGCCAAGGCAGGGGGCAGGGTCAGCCCCAGCATTTT. The chain employs TRBV7-2 and TRBJ1-5; 8 bases fit TRBD1. With V trimmed by 5 bases and J by 6 bases, 9 bases remained unmatched. The length of the CDR3 is 15 residues. CDR1 SGHTA and CDR2 FQGNSA come from the germline V gene.

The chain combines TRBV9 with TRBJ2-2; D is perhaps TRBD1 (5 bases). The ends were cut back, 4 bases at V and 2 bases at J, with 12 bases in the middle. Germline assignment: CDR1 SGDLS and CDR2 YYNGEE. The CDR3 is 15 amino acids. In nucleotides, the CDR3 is TGTGCCAGCAGCCCTTGGCAGGGTAACACCGGGGAGCTGTTTTTT. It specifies CASSPWQGNTGELFF.

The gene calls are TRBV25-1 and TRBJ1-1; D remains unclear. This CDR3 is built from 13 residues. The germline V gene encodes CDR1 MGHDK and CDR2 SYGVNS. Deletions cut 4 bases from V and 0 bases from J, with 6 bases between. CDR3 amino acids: CASSAGLNTEAFF. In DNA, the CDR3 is TGTGCCAGCAGTGCAGGCTTGAACACTGAAGCTTTCTTT.

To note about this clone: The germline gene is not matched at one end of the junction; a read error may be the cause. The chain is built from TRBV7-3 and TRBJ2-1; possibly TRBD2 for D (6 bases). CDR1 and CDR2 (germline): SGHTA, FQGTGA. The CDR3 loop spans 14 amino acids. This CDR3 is CASSFGDSDNEQFF. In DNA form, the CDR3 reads TGTGCCAGCAGCTTTGGGGACTCCGACAATGAGCAGTTCTTC.

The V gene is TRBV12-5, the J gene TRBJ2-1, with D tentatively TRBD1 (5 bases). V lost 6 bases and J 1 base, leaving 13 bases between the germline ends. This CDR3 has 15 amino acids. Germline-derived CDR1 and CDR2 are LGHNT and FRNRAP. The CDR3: CASGSGYQSYNEQFF. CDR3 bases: TGTGCTAGTGGGTCAGGGTACCAATCCTACAATGAGCAGTTCTTC.

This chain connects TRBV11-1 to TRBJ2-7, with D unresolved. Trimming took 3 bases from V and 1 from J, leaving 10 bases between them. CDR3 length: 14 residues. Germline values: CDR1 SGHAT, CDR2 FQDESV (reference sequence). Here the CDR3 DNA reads TGTGCCAGCAGCTTGTCGACTGTATCCTACGAGCAGTACTTC. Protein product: CASSLSTVSYEQYF.

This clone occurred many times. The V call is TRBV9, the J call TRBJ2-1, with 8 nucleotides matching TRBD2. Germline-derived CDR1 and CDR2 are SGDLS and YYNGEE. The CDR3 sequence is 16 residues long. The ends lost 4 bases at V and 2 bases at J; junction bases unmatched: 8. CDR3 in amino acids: CASSPGGAAPYNEQFF. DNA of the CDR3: TGTGCCAGCAGCCCCGGGGGGGCCGCTCCCTACAATGAGCAGTTCTTC.

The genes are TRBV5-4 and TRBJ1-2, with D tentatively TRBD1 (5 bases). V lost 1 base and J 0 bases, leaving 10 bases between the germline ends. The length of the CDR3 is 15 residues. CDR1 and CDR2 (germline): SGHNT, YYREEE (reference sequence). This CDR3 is CASSLSQGSNYGYTF. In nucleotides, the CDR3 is TGTGCCAGCAGCTTGTCCCAGGGATCTAACTATGGCTACACCTTC.

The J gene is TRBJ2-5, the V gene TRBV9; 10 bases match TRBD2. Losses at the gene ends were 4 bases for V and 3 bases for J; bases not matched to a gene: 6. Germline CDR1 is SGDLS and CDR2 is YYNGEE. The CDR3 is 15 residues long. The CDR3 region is CASSLGTSDKETQYF. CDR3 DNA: TGTGCCAGCAGCCTCGGGACTAGCGATAAAGAGACCCAGTACTTC. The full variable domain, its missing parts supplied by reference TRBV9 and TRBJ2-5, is DSGVTQTPKHLITATGQRVTLRCSPRSGDLSVYWYQQSLDQGLQFLIQYYNGEERAKGNILERFSAQQFPDLHSELNLSSLELGDSALYFCASSLGTSDKETQYFGPGTRLLVL.

The CDR3 region has the DNA TGTGCCAGCAGCTTTACAGGGTCCGGCACTGAAGCTTTCTTT. It codes for CASSFTGSGTEAFF. The chain has TRBV9 and TRBJ1-1; possible D gene TRBD1, 6 bases. The CDR3 consists of 14 residues. Trimming took off 4 bases at V and 4 bases at J, with 14 bases between the two ends. Per the germline V gene, CDR1 is SGDLS and CDR2 is YYNGEE.